A selection of T cell receptor beta chains follows, all from one sample in a study of shared clonotypes between healthy human individuals. Sequencing was performed with immunoSEQ multiplex PCR; in TCRdb, only in-frame clones are kept and a portion is missing. The data contain 2 million to 2.5 million clones, roughly 90% of them singletons. The sample was naive CD4+ T cells from PBMCs. The receptors derive from a man younger than 30 in good health. Some clones in this sample may be carry-over from other donors' samples. Each CDR3 is given with its conserved first and last residue. Fields, in order: V gene, D gene, J gene, clone size, CDR3 DNA, CDR3 protein. A D gene is named only where the DNA matches it firmly. Size is omitted from some rows. Given values are once, few, many or a class for expanded clones.

V: TRBV4-1
D: -
J: TRBJ2-3
size: -
DNA: TGCGCCAGCAGCCAGGTGCCTAGCACAGATACGCAGTATTTT
CDR3: CASSQVPSTDTQYF

V: TRBV7-8
D: TRBD1
J: TRBJ1-2
size: -
DNA: TGTGCCAGCAGCGACAGGGGTCACTATGGCTACACCTTC
CDR3: CASSDRGHYGYTF

V: TRBV19
D: TRBD2
J: TRBJ2-4
size: -
DNA: TGTGCCAGTAGTATAAATCGGGGCGGGGGAAAAAACATTCAGTACTTC
CDR3: CASSINRGGGKNIQYF

V: TRBV27
D: -
J: TRBJ2-2
size: -
DNA: TGTGCCAGCAGTTTATCCGTCGCCGGGGAGCTGTTTTTT
CDR3: CASSLSVAGELFF

V: TRBV19
D: -
J: TRBJ1-5
size: -
DNA: TGTGCCAGTAGTATAGGATGGGGCAATCAGCCCCAGCATTTT
CDR3: CASSIGWGNQPQHF

V: TRBV7-2
D: TRBD1
J: TRBJ1-3
size: once
DNA: TGTGCCAGCAGCCCCCGGACAGGGGGCCCTGGAAACACCATATATTTT
CDR3: CASSPRTGGPGNTIYF

V: TRBV2
D: -
J: TRBJ2-7
size: -
DNA: TGTGCCAGCAGTGAACACCGGCCCCAGACTAGTCCGGGAGCGCAGTACTTC
CDR3: CASSEHRPQTSPGAQYF

V: TRBV4-2
D: -
J: TRBJ2-5
size: -
DNA: TGTGCCAGCAGCCAAGATTGGCGGAGTTCAGAGACCCAGTACTTC
CDR3: CASSQDWRSSETQYF

V: TRBV11-2
D: -
J: TRBJ2-1
size: -
DNA: TGTGCCAGCAGATTTCCGGGACGAAGCTCCTACAATGAGCAGTTCTTC
CDR3: CASRFPGRSSYNEQFF

V: TRBV30
D: -
J: TRBJ1-1
size: few
DNA: TGTGCCTGGAGCCGGACCACTGAAGCTTTCTTT
CDR3: CAWSRTTEAFF

V: TRBV9
D: TRBD2
J: TRBJ2-2
size: -
DNA: TGTGCCAGCAGCGTAACGGGGGAGGGCACCGGGGAGCTGTTTTTT
CDR3: CASSVTGEGTGELFF

V: TRBV11-2
D: -
J: TRBJ1-1
size: -
DNA: TGTGCCAGCAGCTTAGTGGGGGGTAACACTGAAGCTTTCTTT
CDR3: CASSLVGGNTEAFF

V: TRBV11-2
D: -
J: TRBJ2-5
size: -
DNA: TGTGCCAGCAGCCCAGCGAGCCCCCAAGAGACCCAGTACTTC
CDR3: CASSPASPQETQYF

V: TRBV25-1
D: TRBD1
J: TRBJ1-1
size: -
DNA: TGTGCCAGCAGTGAACCGGGACAGGGCAACACTGAAGCTTTCTTT
CDR3: CASSEPGQGNTEAFF

V: TRBV7-8
D: TRBD1
J: TRBJ2-7
size: -
DNA: TGTGCCAGCGCCGGGACAGGGGCCTACGAGCAGTACTTC
CDR3: CASAGTGAYEQYF

V: TRBV6-1
D: -
J: TRBJ2-7
size: -
DNA: TGTGCCAGCAGGCCCCGGGACCTCTCCTACGAGCAGTACTTC
CDR3: CASRPRDLSYEQYF

V: TRBV19
D: -
J: TRBJ2-7
size: -
DNA: TGTGCCAGTAGTATAGCGAACACCTACGAGCAGTACTTC
CDR3: CASSIANTYEQYF

V: TRBV5-4
D: TRBD2
J: TRBJ2-1
size: -
DNA: TGTGCCAGCAGCCTGGGGGGGGTGATTAGCGGGACCCCCCCCCAGTTCTTC
CDR3: CASSLGGVISGTPPQFF

V: TRBV7-2
D: TRBD2
J: TRBJ2-7
size: -
DNA: TGTGCCAGCAGCTCGAGTCCCGGGACTAGCCCGCAGTACTTC
CDR3: CASSSSPGTSPQYF

V: TRBV7-7
D: TRBD2
J: TRBJ2-2
size: -
DNA: TGTGCCAGCAGCAAACCAGGGACTAGCGGTGAGATCTGGGTTTGGGGGGAGCTGTTTTTT
CDR3: CASSKPGTSGEIWVWGELFF

V: TRBV4-1
D: TRBD2
J: TRBJ2-3
size: -
DNA: TGCGCCAGCAGCCTGGGCCTGGGACTAGCGGGAGCAGATACGCAGTATTTT
CDR3: CASSLGLGLAGADTQYF

V: TRBV14
D: -
J: TRBJ1-5
size: -
DNA: TGTGCCAGCAACACCCTAGGGAGGAGTCAGCCCCAGCATTTT
CDR3: CASNTLGRSQPQHF

V: TRBV14
D: TRBD2
J: TRBJ2-1
size: -
DNA: TGTGCCAGCAGCCAAACCCGGACTAGAGAGCAGTTCTTC
CDR3: CASSQTRTREQFF

V: TRBV5-1
D: -
J: TRBJ2-1
size: -
DNA: TGCGCCAGCAGCCCGGTCGGGGCCCCTTTTTTTAATGAGCAGTTCTTC
CDR3: CASSPVGAPFFNEQFF

V: TRBV30
D: -
J: TRBJ1-5
size: -
DNA: TGTGCCTGGAGTGTCGAGCGCAATCAGCCCCAGCATTTT
CDR3: CAWSVERNQPQHF

V: TRBV7-3
D: TRBD2
J: TRBJ2-5
size: -
DNA: TGTGCCAGCAGCTTGGGGACTAGCGGCCAAGAGACCCAGTACTTC
CDR3: CASSLGTSGQETQYF

V: TRBV28
D: -
J: TRBJ1-2
size: -
DNA: TGTGCCTCGGCACCAGGGCCGATTCGGGGCTACACCTTC
CDR3: CASAPGPIRGYTF